A single sample gave rise to the 19 T cell receptor beta chains below, sequenced in a study of blood T cell repertoires in COVID-19. Sequencing used immunoSEQ multiplex PCR; TCRdb keeps in-frame clones, though not all of them. This table holds about 250,000 clones, 85% found once. Specimen: PBMCs or T cells enriched from blood (not recorded which). The receptor source for this set is a woman aged 45-59 years with acute COVID-19.

V and J are TRBV15 and TRBJ1-5; the match to TRBD1 covers 11 bases. The germline gives CDR1 LNHNV, CDR2 YYDKDF (reference sequence). Trimming removed 5 bases from V and 6 bases from J; junction bases left unmatched: 9. The length of the CDR3 is 16 residues. The CDR3 DNA follows: TGTGCCACCAGCGAACTTAGGACAGGGGGCCGTCAGCCCCAGCATTTT. This encodes CATSELRTGGRQPQHF.

The V call is TRBV6-5, the J call TRBJ1-4; 11 bases are shared with TRBD1. Trimming at V came to 7 bases and at J to 11 bases, leaving 9 bases not matched to a gene. This CDR3 is 14 amino acids long. The germline gives CDR1 MNHEY, CDR2 SVGAGI. Here the CDR3 reads CASNPGQGADKLFF. The CDR3 coding sequence is TGTGCCAGCAACCCTGGACAGGGGGCGGACAAACTGTTTTTT.

The chain is built from TRBV4-3 and TRBJ1-2; D is perhaps TRBD1 (6 bases). Germline assignment: CDR1 LGHNA and CDR2 YSLEER. The CDR3 is made up of 16 amino acids. Trimming removed 4 bases from V and 5 bases from J, with 20 bases in between. The CDR3 coding sequence is TGCGCCAGCAGCCCTACCGGACAGCGGAACGGGTATGGCTACACCTTC. Its protein product is CASSPTGQRNGYGYTF.

This chain joins TRBV3-1 (or the pseudogene TRBV3-2) and TRBJ2-3; the match to TRBD2 covers 8 bases. This CDR3 has 19 residues. Looked up from germline, CDR1 is LGHDT and CDR2 is YNNKEL (reference sequence). V gave up 1 base and J gave up 5 bases; unmatched junction bases: 17. CDR3 protein: CASSQVSPAISGVVDTQYF. CDR3 DNA: TGTGCCAGCAGCCAAGTCTCTCCAGCGATTAGCGGGGTGGTAGATACGCAGTATTTT.

V and J are TRBV5-6 and TRBJ1-2, with 9 bases that match TRBD1. The CDR3 totals 15 residues. Germline CDR1 and CDR2: SGHDT and YYEEEE. Germline trimming cut 3 bases from V and 4 bases from J; bases unmatched to any gene: 7. CDR3 sequence reads: CASSYRDRDSYGYTF. CDR3 in DNA: TGTGCCAGCAGCTACCGGGACAGGGACTCCTATGGCTACACCTTC. Together with reference TRBV5-6 and TRBJ1-2, the CDR3 gives the full variable domain: DAGVTQSPTHLIKTRGQQVTLRCSPKSGHDTVSWYQQALGQGPQFIFQYYEEEERQRGNFPDRFSGHQFPNYSSELNVNALLLGDSALYLCASSYRDRDSYGYTFGSGTRLTVV.

The chain has TRBV19 and TRBJ1-2; D is unclear. V was clipped by 2 bases and J by 8 bases, with 6 bases between them. The CDR3 runs to 11 residues. Germline V gives CDR1 LNHDA, CDR2 SQIVND (reference sequence). CDR3 residues: CASSILSGYTF. As DNA, the CDR3 is TGTGCCAGTAGTATATTGAGCGGCTACACCTTC.

This sequence joins TRBV11-2 and TRBJ1-2; tentatively, D is TRBD1 (5 bases). Trimming removed 0 bases from V and 4 bases from J, with 9 bases in between. The CDR3 has 14 amino acids. The germline CDR1 and CDR2 sequences are SGHAT and FQNNGV. Here the CDR3 DNA reads TGTGCCAGCAGCTTAGAAGGGGCTCGCTATGGCTACACCTTC. Translation: CASSLEGARYGYTF. The full variable domain, in which reference TRBV11-2 and TRBJ1-2 provide the parts outside the CDR3, is EAGVAQSPRYKIIEKRQSVAFWCNPISGHATLYWYQQILGQGPKLLIQFQNNGVVDDSQLPKDRFSAERLKGVDSTLKIQPAKLEDSAVYLCASSLEGARYGYTFGSGTRLTVV.

V gene TRBV3-1 (or the pseudogene TRBV3-2) combines with J gene TRBJ2-7; 7 bases match TRBD1. Germline values: CDR1 LGHDT, CDR2 YNNKEL (reference sequence). The CDR3 contains 15 residues. The V and J ends lost 1 base and 0 bases, in that order; junction bases with no gene match: 3. CDR3 DNA: TGTGCCAGCAGCCAAGCATGGGACAGCTCCTACGAGCAGTACTTC. Amino acids: CASSQAWDSSYEQYF.

This chain links TRBV13 with TRBJ2-7, with D possibly matching TRBD1 (6 bases). Trimming stripped 4 bases from V and 2 bases from J, with 21 bases between. Germline CDR1 is PRHDT and CDR2 is FYEKMQ (reference sequence). This CDR3 is 17 amino acids long. The CDR3 coding sequence is TGTGCCAGCAGCTCAAGATTCCGGGACGGGACAACCTACGAGCAGTACTTC. Translation gives CASSSRFRDGTTYEQYF.

This chain joins TRBV6-5 and TRBJ1-5; D ambiguous. Germline V gene data show CDR1 as MNHEY and CDR2 as SVGAGI. The CDR3 runs to 15 residues. The germline V and J ends were trimmed by 5 bases and 0 bases, with 11 bases remaining between them. The CDR3 is CASSTLTASNQPQHF. The CDR3 DNA reads as TGTGCCAGCAGTACCCTTACAGCTAGCAATCAGCCCCAGCATTTT.

The genes are TRBV10-2 and TRBJ2-7; TRBD2 aligns across 14 bases. Unmatched junction bases numbered 5, after V lost 5 bases and J lost 5 bases. The CDR3 contains 15 residues. Germline V CDR1 and CDR2: WSHSY, SAAADI. Written as DNA, the CDR3 is TGCGCCAGCAGTTTGGGACTAGCGGGGGTTAACGAGCAGTACTTC. As protein: CASSLGLAGVNEQYF.

For this clone: This sample includes further DNA sequences coding for the same CDR3. This chain uses TRBV19 with TRBJ1-2; 9 bases line up with TRBD1. J gave up 4 bases and V 5 bases, and 2 bases lay outside the gene matches. The CDR3 sequence is 13 residues long. The V gene's germline CDR1 is LNHDA and CDR2 SQIVND (reference sequence). In DNA form, the CDR3 reads TGTGCCAGTAGTGAGGACAGGGGCTATGGCTACACCTTC. Translation: CASSEDRGYGYTF.

The chain couples TRBV18 to TRBJ1-1; 7 bases fit TRBD1. The CDR3 loop spans 16 amino acids. Trimming cost V 3 bases and J 0 bases; bases outside gene matches: 7. The germline CDR1 and CDR2 sequences are KGHSH and LQKENI. In DNA form, the CDR3 reads TGTGCCAGCTCACCGTGGGACAGAGGAATGAACACTGAAGCTTTCTTT. It specifies CASSPWDRGMNTEAFF.

This sequence joins TRBV6-1 and TRBJ2-1; a possible D gene is TRBD2 (7 bases). Germline assignment: CDR1 MNHNS and CDR2 SASEGT. V dropped 4 bases and J dropped 5 bases, with 21 bases sitting between them. The CDR3 totals 17 residues. The CDR3 protein is CASSGAFGGALNNEQFF. The CDR3 bases are TGTGCCAGCAGTGGCGCTTTTGGGGGGGCGCTGAACAATGAGCAGTTCTTC.

The J gene is TRBJ2-1, the V gene TRBV4-3, with 8 bases lining up with TRBD2. CDR1 and CDR2 (germline): LGHNA, YSLEER. Trimming at V came to 1 base and at J to 8 bases, leaving 13 bases not matched to a gene. The CDR3 runs 17 residues. Written as DNA, the CDR3 is TGCGCCAGCAGCCAAGTCCTCGGGGGGGCTTTTTCATATGAGCAGTTCTTC. It codes for CASSQVLGGAFSYEQFF.

This clone was observed a few times. The V gene is TRBV11-2, the J gene TRBJ1-1; tentatively, D is TRBD1 (5 bases). CDR3 size: 16 residues. Germline V CDR1 and CDR2: SGHAT, FQNNGV. Trimming removed 5 bases from V and 3 bases from J, with 19 bases in between. CDR3: CASSPGIMGPHTEAFF. DNA for the CDR3: TGTGCCAGCAGCCCCGGTATTATGGGGCCTCACACTGAAGCTTTCTTT.

This clone appeared once. J is TRBJ1-1 and V is TRBV5-4; 8 nucleotides match TRBD1. J was trimmed by 2 bases and V by 5 bases; bases with no gene match: 8. Germline V CDR1 and CDR2: SGHNT, YYREEE (reference sequence). The CDR3 extends over 15 amino acids. The CDR3 coding sequence is TGTGCCAGCAGTCAAAAACAGGGGGATAACACTGAAGCTTTCTTT. This codes for CASSQKQGDNTEAFF.

The chain combines TRBV30 with TRBJ2-7; 8 positions match TRBD1. Per germline, CDR1 GTSNPN and CDR2 SVGIG (reference sequence). The CDR3 loop spans 14 amino acids. Trimming cost V 4 bases and J 3 bases; bases outside gene matches: 8. The CDR3 protein is CAWIPPDRDYEQYF. DNA of the CDR3: TGTGCCTGGATCCCACCGGACAGGGACTACGAGCAGTACTTC.

This clone was detected once. V is TRBV6-5 and J is TRBJ1-6; TRBD1 agrees at 9 bases. The V and J ends lost 8 bases and 7 bases, in that order; junction bases with no gene match: 6. The CDR3 consists of 14 residues. Germline CDR1 and CDR2: MNHEY and SVGAGI. In DNA, the CDR3 is TGTGCCAGCTCCTGGGGACAGGGCAATTCACCCCTCCACTTT. Encoded protein: CASSWGQGNSPLHF.